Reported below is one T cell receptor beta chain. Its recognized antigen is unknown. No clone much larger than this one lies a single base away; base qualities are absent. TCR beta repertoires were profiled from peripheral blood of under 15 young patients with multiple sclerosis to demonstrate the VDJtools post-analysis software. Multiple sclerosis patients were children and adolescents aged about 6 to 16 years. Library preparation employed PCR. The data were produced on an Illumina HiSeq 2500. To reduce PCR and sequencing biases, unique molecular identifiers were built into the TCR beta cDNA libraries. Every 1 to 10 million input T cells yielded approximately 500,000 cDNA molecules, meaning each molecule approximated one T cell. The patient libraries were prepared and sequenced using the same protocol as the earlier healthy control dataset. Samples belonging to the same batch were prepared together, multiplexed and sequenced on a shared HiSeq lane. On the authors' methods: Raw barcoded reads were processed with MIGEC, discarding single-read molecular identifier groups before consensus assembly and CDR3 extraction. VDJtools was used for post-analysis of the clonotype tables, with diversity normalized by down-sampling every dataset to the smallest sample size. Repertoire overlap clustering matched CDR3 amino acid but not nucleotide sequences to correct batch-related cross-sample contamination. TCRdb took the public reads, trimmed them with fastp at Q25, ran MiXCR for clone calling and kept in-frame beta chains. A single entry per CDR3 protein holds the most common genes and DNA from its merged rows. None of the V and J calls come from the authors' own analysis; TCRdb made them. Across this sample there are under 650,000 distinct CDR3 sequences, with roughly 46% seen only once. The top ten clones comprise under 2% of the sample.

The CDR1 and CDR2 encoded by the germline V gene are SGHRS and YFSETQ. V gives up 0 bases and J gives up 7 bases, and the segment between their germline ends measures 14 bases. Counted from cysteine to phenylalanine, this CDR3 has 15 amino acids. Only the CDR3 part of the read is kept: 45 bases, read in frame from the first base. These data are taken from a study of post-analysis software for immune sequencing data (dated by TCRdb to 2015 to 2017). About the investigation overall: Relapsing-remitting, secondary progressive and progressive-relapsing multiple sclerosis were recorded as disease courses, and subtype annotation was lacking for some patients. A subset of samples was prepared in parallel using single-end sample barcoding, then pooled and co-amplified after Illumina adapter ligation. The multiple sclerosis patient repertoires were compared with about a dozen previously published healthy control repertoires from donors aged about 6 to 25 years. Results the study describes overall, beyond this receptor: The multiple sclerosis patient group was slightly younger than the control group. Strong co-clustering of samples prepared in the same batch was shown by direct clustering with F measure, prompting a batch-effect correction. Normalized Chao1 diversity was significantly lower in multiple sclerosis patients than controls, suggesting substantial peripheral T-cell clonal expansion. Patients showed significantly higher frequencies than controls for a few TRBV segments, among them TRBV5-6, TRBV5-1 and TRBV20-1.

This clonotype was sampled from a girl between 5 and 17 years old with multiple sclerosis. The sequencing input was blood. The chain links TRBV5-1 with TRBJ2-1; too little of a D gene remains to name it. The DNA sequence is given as TGCGCCAGCAGCTTGGCGGCAGGAAGGTTAAATGAGCAGTTCTTC. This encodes CASSLAAGRLNEQFF.